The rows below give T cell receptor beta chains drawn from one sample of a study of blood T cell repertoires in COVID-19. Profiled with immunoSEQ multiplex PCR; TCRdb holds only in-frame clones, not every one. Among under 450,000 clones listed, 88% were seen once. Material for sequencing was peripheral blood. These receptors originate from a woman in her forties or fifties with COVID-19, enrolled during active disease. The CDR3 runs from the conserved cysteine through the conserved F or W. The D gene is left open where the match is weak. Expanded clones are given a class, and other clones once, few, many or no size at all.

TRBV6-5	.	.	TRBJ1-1	CASRGVREAFF	TGTGCCAGCCGCGGGGTACGGGAAGCTTTCTTT
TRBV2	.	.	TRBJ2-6	CASRLRRGPQQEVLTF	TGTGCCAGCAGACTAAGGAGGGGACCCCAACAGGAGGTCCTGACTTTC
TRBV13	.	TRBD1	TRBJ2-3	CASSRTGDDTQYF	TGTGCCAGCAGTCGTACAGGGGACGATACGCAGTATTTT
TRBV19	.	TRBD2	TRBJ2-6	CASSSLAGGSGANVLTF	TGTGCCAGTAGTTCGCTAGCGGGGGGCTCTGGGGCCAACGTCCTGACTTTC
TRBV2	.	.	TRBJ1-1	CASSEGGMNTEAFF	TGTGCCAGCAGTGAAGGGGGCATGAACACTGAAGCTTTCTTT
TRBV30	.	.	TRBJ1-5	CAWNEGWNQPQHF	TGTGCCTGGAACGAGGGATGGAATCAGCCCCAGCATTTT
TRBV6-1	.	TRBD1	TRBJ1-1	CASSERQGRKAFF	TGTGCCAGCAGTGAAAGACAGGGGAGGAAAGCTTTCTTT
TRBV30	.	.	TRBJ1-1	CAWSWDNGGVAFF	TGTGCCTGGAGTTGGGACAATGGGGGCGTCGCTTTCTTT
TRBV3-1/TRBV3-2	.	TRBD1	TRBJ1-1	CASSQVVRGPPGTEAFF	TGTGCCAGCAGCCAAGTTGTTAGGGGGCCGCCGGGAACTGAAGCTTTCTTT
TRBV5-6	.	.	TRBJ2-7	CASSSNYEQYF	TGTGCCAGCAGCTCCAACTACGAGCAGTACTTC
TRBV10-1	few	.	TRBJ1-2	CASFPRWGGDGYTF	TGCGCCAGCTTCCCTCGATGGGGGGGCGATGGCTACACCTTC
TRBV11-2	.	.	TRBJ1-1	CASSGRSNTEAFF	TGTGCCAGCAGCGGGAGGTCGAACACTGAAGCTTTCTTT
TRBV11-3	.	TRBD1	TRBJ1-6	CASSFGQANSPLHF	TGTGCCAGCAGCTTCGGACAGGCTAATTCACCCCTCCACTTT
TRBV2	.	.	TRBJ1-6	CASSESRSYNSPLHF	TGTGCCAGCAGTGAGAGCCGCTCCTATAATTCACCCCTCCACTTT
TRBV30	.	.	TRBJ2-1	CAWNLGSNEQFF	TGTGCCTGGAATCTAGGTTCCAATGAGCAGTTCTTC
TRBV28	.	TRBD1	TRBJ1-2	CASRGTAPNYGYTF	TGTGCCAGCAGAGGGACAGCTCCTAACTATGGCTACACCTTC
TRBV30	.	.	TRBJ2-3	CAWSKVQTDTQYF	TGTGCCTGGAGCAAAGTGCAGACAGATACGCAGTATTTT
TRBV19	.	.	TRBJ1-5	CASSLQGRRQPQHF	TGTGCCAGTAGTCTACAGGGACGGAGGCAGCCCCAGCATTTT
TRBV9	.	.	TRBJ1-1	CASSPQAGDNTEAFF	TGTGCCAGCAGCCCCCAGGCGGGGGATAACACTGAAGCTTTCTTT
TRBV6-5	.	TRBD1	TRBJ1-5	CATTAAGGYQPQHF	TGTGCCACCACAGCCGCAGGGGGGTATCAGCCCCAGCATTTT
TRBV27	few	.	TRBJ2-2	CASSSQRNTGELFF	TGTGCCAGCAGCTCACAAAGAAACACCGGGGAGCTGTTTTTT
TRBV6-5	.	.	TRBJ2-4	CASSSPGQLIQYF	TGTGCCAGCAGCTCCCCAGGACAATTAATTCAGTACTTC
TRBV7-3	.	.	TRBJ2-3	CASSFNRLDTQYF	TGTGCCAGCAGCTTTAATCGTTTAGATACGCAGTATTTT
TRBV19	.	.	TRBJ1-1	CASSTSRDTEAFF	TGTGCCAGTAGTACCAGTCGGGACACTGAAGCTTTCTTT
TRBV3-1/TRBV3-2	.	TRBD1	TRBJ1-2	CASSQRDRGGYTF	TGTGCCAGCAGCCAAAGGGACAGGGGAGGCTACACCTTC
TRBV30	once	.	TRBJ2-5	CAWRRGAQETQYF	TGTGCCTGGAGACGCGGGGCTCAAGAGACCCAGTACTTC
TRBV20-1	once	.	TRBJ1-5	CSARDFQAQHF	TGCAGTGCTAGAGATTTCCAGGCCCAGCATTTT
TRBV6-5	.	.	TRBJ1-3	CASRRQLGNTIYF	TGTGCCAGTAGGAGGCAGTTGGGAAACACCATATATTTT
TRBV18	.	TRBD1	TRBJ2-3	CASSYTGASTDTQYF	TGTGCCAGCTCGTACACAGGGGCTAGCACAGATACGCAGTATTTT
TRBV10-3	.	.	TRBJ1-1	CAIRSRTDSNTEAFF	TGTGCCATCAGGAGCCGGACAGACAGTAACACTGAAGCTTTCTTT